The T cell receptor (beta chain) under discussion was sequenced for a study of early T cells in non-severe SARS-CoV-2 infection. About the study: Sequencing targeted bulk RNA from unsorted whole blood, leaving chains unpaired. General study results and limits: The matching step, a VDJdb search, favored anti-spike CD8 responses and missed private and CD4 specificities.

In the library, individual cDNA molecules carried attached unique molecular identifiers. TCRdb ran MiXCR on the 5' RACE reads and lists one entry per CDR3 protein. In the table there are approximately 64,000 distinct CDR3 sequences, 4.9% of which are singletons. This clonotype was observed a few times. The antigen remains unidentified. Germline lookup yields CDR1 DFQATT and CDR2 SNEGSKA (reference sequence). Trimming removed 0 bases from V and 9 bases from J, with 18 bases in between. The CDR3 totals 15 residues. The gene calls are TRBV20-1 and TRBJ2-1, with a weak D call TRBD2 (7 bases). The specimen sequenced was whole blood. The sequence derives from an adult who was a healthcare worker with PCR-confirmed SARS-CoV-2 infection or an uninfected control (not recorded which). The CDR3 is CSARDFPGGPSEQFF. CDR3 DNA: TGCAGTGCTAGAGATTTCCCGGGGGGCCCGAGTGAGCAGTTCTTC.